A single T cell receptor (beta chain) is shown here with its context. The data derive from a study of blood T cell repertoires in COVID-19. At the level of the study: COVID-19 samples collected from the United States, Italy and Spain covered acute and convalescent phases.

The table came from immunoSEQ multiplex PCR; TCRdb's copy has only in-frame clones and leaves some out. The sample has under 200,000 clones, 79% seen once; the top ten hold 19%. The V end was cut by 3 bases, the J end by 3 bases, with 13 bases between. CDR1 is SGHRS and CDR2 is YFSETQ in the germline V gene. This CDR3 has 15 amino acids. The TCR sequence derives from a woman aged 70-85 years in a cohort exposed to, infected with or recovered from COVID-19 (not recorded which). Material: PBMCs or T cells enriched from blood (not recorded which). This sequence joins TRBV5-1 and TRBJ2-1; weak D call: TRBD1 (8 bases). This CDR3 is CASSSQGGNYNEQFF. The CDR3 coding sequence is TGCGCCAGCAGCTCACAGGGGGGGAACTACAATGAGCAGTTCTTC. The entire variable domain, with the rest obtained from reference TRBV5-1 and TRBJ2-1, is as follows: KAGVTQTPRYLIKTRGQQVTLSCSPISGHRSVSWYQQTPGQGLQFLFEYFSETQRNKGNFPGRFSGRQFSNSRSEMNVSTLELGDSALYLCASSSQGGNYNEQFFGPGTRLTVL.